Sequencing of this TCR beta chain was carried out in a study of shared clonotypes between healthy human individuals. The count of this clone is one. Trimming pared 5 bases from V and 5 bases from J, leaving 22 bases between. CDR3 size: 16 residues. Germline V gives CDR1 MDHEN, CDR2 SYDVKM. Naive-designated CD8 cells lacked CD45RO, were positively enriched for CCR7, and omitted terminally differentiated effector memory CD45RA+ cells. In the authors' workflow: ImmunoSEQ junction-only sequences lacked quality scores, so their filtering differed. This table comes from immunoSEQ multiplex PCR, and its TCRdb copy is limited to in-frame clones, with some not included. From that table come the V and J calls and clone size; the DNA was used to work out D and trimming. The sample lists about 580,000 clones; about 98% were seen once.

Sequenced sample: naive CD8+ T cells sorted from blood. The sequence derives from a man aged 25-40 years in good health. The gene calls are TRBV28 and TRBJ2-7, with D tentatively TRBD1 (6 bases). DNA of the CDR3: TGTGCCAGCAGTCCCTATCTACAGGGTAGATTCCACGAGCAGTACTTC. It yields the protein CASSPYLQGRFHEQYF.